Detailed here is one T cell receptor beta chain. This sample stems from a study of long-term antiretroviral therapy in people with HIV. The immunoSEQ assay was v3.0, run at survey level. Here immunoSEQ multiplex PCR was the method, and the copy in TCRdb shows in-frame clones only, minus some. The table shows around 25,000 clones, with about 85% occurring only once. This TCR came from a woman aged 25 to 45 with HIV. Specimen: unsorted PBMCs, collected 1.9 years after starting antiretroviral therapy.

The CDR3 loop is CASSFNPGQTNTEAFF. The DNA of the CDR3 is TGTGCCAGCAGCTTCAACCCGGGACAGACGAACACTGAAGCTTTCTTT. The chain recombines TRBV7-3 with TRBJ1-1; 7 bases match TRBD1. This CDR3 is 16 amino acids long. In germline, CDR1 is SGHTA, CDR2 FQGTGA. J was trimmed by 1 base and V by 3 bases; bases with no gene match: 8.